These 30 T cell receptor beta chains share one sample of origin, sequenced in a study of cytomegalovirus exposure and HLA in healthy donors. Vbeta (60) and Jbeta (13) primers were used in the PCR. TCRdb's table, derived via immunoSEQ multiplex PCR, lists solely in-frame clones and lacks some. The sample is made up of under 100,000 clones, and the top ten hold around 3.4% of it. Sequences were obtained from PBMCs. The source is a woman in her twenties or thirties in good health and CMV-seronegative.

The chain uses TRBV11-2 and TRBJ2-3; 8 positions agree with TRBD2. This CDR3 contains 15 residues. The V gene end was trimmed by 1 base and the J gene end by 2 bases; junction bases not matched to a gene: 2. Germline CDR1 and CDR2: SGHAT and FQNNGV. CDR3 in amino acids: CASSLGGGTTDTQYF. In DNA, the CDR3 is TGTGCCAGCAGCTTAGGCGGGGGGACCACAGATACGCAGTATTTT.

The chain links TRBV19 to TRBJ2-3, with D hard to call. Germline values: CDR1 LNHDA, CDR2 SQIVND (reference sequence). V lost 5 bases and J 2 bases, leaving 8 bases between the germline ends. The CDR3 length is 13 residues. CDR3 protein: CASSQAHTDTQYF. DNA of the CDR3: TGTGCCAGTAGTCAGGCTCACACAGATACGCAGTATTTT.

V usage is TRBV9 and J usage is TRBJ1-1; D not certain. Trimming shortened V by 4 bases and J by 0 bases, and 19 bases separated the two germline ends. CDR1 is SGDLS, CDR2 YYNGEE, per germline. This CDR3 comprises 17 residues. The CDR3 DNA reads as TGTGCCAGCAGCCTTCGAGACGGAGTCCCAATGAACACTGAAGCTTTCTTT. Translating it yields CASSLRDGVPMNTEAFF.

The V call is TRBV7-3, the J call TRBJ1-1; tentatively, D is TRBD1 (5 bases). The V end was cut by 5 bases, the J end by 0 bases, with 7 bases between. The CDR3 has 13 amino acids. Germline CDR1 and CDR2: SGHTA and FQGTGA. The CDR3 here is CASSTGMNTEAFF. Written as DNA, the CDR3 is TGTGCCAGCAGCACAGGTATGAACACTGAAGCTTTCTTT.

The chain links TRBV23-1 to TRBJ2-2, with a weak D call TRBD2 (6 bases). TRBV23-1 is annotated as an ORF whose role is uncertain. CDR3 length: 13 residues. V lost 3 bases to trimming and J lost 8 bases, with 10 bases between them. The CDR3 region has the DNA TGCGCCAGCAGTCATCCGCGGGGAGGGGAGCTGTTTTTT. Protein: CASSHPRGGELFF.

V gene TRBV29-1 combines with J gene TRBJ2-7; 10 bases are a match to TRBD2. The CDR3 contains 13 residues. Germline V gives CDR1 SQVTM, CDR2 ANQGSEA. Trimming took 5 bases from V and 2 from J; bases not matched to a gene: 3. In nucleotides, the CDR3 is TGCAGCGTTAAAGCGGGAGGGCCCTACGAGCAGTACTTC. This gives the protein CSVKAGGPYEQYF.

CDR3 in amino acids: CASSFQRISSYEQYF. The DNA of the CDR3 is TGTGCCAGCAGCTTCCAGAGGATTAGCTCCTACGAGCAGTACTTC. V gene TRBV7-8 combines with J gene TRBJ2-7; D uncertain. The germline V and J ends were trimmed by 3 bases and 0 bases, with 12 bases remaining between them. CDR1 and CDR2 (germline): SGHVS, FQNEAQ. The CDR3 runs to 15 residues.

The chain carries TRBV18 and TRBJ2-7, with 10 nucleotides matching TRBD1. Germline CDR1 and CDR2: KGHSH and LQKENI. With 3 bases clipped from V and 4 bases from J, the junction kept 12 bases outside the gene matches. The CDR3 length is 17 residues. CDR3 sequence: CASSPKTPGQGTYEQYF. The CDR3 DNA is TGTGCCAGCTCACCTAAGACACCGGGACAGGGGACGTACGAGCAGTACTTC.

The gene calls are TRBV6-6 and TRBJ1-5, with unresolved D. This CDR3 region has 12 residues. V dropped 2 bases and J dropped 4 bases, with 3 bases sitting between them. Germline CDR1 and CDR2: MNHNY and SVGAGI (reference sequence). CDR3 sequence reads: CASSYQNQPQHF. CDR3 DNA sequence: TGTGCCAGCAGTTACCAGAATCAGCCCCAGCATTTT.

V and J are TRBV5-4 and TRBJ2-1, with D tentatively TRBD2 (5 bases). There are 13 residues in the CDR3. V lost 0 bases to trimming and J lost 10 bases, with 11 bases between them. In germline, CDR1 is SGHNT, CDR2 YYREEE (reference sequence). CDR3 protein: CASSLVEGDEQFF. The CDR3 nucleotides read TGTGCCAGCAGCTTGGTTGAGGGAGACGAGCAGTTCTTC.

This chain links TRBV7-9 with TRBJ2-1; perhaps TRBD2 as D (6 bases). Germline V gives CDR1 SEHNR, CDR2 FQNEAQ (reference sequence). CDR3 length: 16 amino acids. Trimming removed 4 bases at V and 8 bases at J, with 21 bases between. The CDR3 region is CASSWELAREADEQFF. Written as DNA, the CDR3 is TGTGCCAGCAGCTGGGAACTAGCACGGGAAGCGGATGAGCAGTTCTTC.

The rearrangement joins TRBV7-6 to TRBJ1-4; no reliable D call. This CDR3 has 15 amino acids. CDR1 SGHVS and CDR2 FNYEAQ come from the germline V gene. V was clipped by 1 base and J by 4 bases, with 10 bases between them. The CDR3 loop is CASSLEPGFNEKLFF. The CDR3 DNA sequence: TGTGCCAGCAGCTTAGAACCAGGCTTTAATGAAAAACTGTTTTTT.

This chain joins TRBV7-2 and TRBJ2-7; D is perhaps TRBD1 (5 bases). The CDR3 is 16 residues long. V was clipped by 4 bases and J by 3 bases, with 19 bases between them. Per the germline V gene, CDR1 is SGHTA and CDR2 is FQGNSA. In nucleotides, the CDR3 is TGTGCCAGCAGCTCACCGCTCAGGACACCTAGCTACGAGCAGTACTTC. Its translation is CASSSPLRTPSYEQYF. The full variable domain, its missing parts supplied by reference TRBV7-2 and TRBJ2-7, is GAGVSQSPSNKVTEKGKDVELRCDPISGHTALYWYRQSLGQGLEFLIYFQGNSAPDKSGLPSDRFSAERTGGSVSTLTIQRTQQEDSAVYLCASSSPLRTPSYEQYFGPGTRLTVT.

The V call is TRBV18, the J call TRBJ1-4; D uncertain. Germline assignment: CDR1 KGHSH and CDR2 LQKENI. CDR3 length equals 13 residues. The V end lost 3 bases, the J end lost 8 bases, and 10 bases lay between the germline ends. CDR3 sequence: CASSPGRREKLFF. As DNA, the CDR3 is TGTGCCAGCTCACCCGGGAGGAGGGAAAAACTGTTTTTT.

The V call is TRBV11-2, the J call TRBJ2-1; 13 bases agree with TRBD2. CDR3 length: 15 residues. Trimming took 5 bases from V and 8 from J; bases not matched to a gene: 6. Germline assignment: CDR1 SGHAT and CDR2 FQNNGV. CDR3 loop: CASSPTSGRRYEQFF. CDR3 sequence (DNA): TGTGCCAGCAGCCCGACTAGCGGGAGGAGGTATGAGCAGTTCTTC.

The chain recombines TRBV19 with TRBJ2-7; D possibly corresponds to TRBD2 (6 bases). From germline, CDR1 is LNHDA and CDR2 SQIVND (reference sequence). The CDR3 runs to 13 residues. V dropped 5 bases and J dropped 3 bases, with 11 bases sitting between them. CDR3 protein: CASSPWGGYEQYF. The CDR3 DNA follows: TGTGCCAGTAGTCCCTGGGGAGGCTACGAGCAGTACTTC.

This chain connects TRBV27 to TRBJ1-1; D might be TRBD1 (5 bases). This CDR3 region has 14 residues. The germline CDR1 and CDR2 sequences are MNHEY and SMNVEV (reference sequence). The ends were cut back, 4 bases at V and 1 base at J, with 10 bases in the middle. CDR3 region: CASSWGGRNTEAFF. The CDR3 bases are TGTGCCAGCAGTTGGGGGGGAAGGAACACTGAAGCTTTCTTT.

The chain employs TRBV5-4 and TRBJ1-1; TRBD1 matches 7 bases. The CDR3 is 14 amino acids. The germline CDR1 and CDR2 sequences are SGHNT and YYREEE (reference sequence). The trim removed 3 bases at V and 3 bases at J, leaving 5 bases unmatched. The chain's CDR3 is CASSWGQLYTEAFF. CDR3 nucleotides: TGTGCCAGCAGCTGGGGACAGCTGTACACTGAAGCTTTCTTT.

This sequence joins TRBV27 and TRBJ1-1; TRBD1 matches at 7 bases. From germline, CDR1 is MNHEY and CDR2 SMNVEV (reference sequence). The trim removed 5 bases at V and 4 bases at J, leaving 7 bases unmatched. CDR3 length: 14 residues. This chain's CDR3 is CASSLYRGPTEAFF. In DNA form, the CDR3 reads TGTGCCAGCAGTCTCTACAGGGGCCCCACTGAAGCTTTCTTT.

The chain is built from TRBV29-1 and TRBJ1-1; the D is unclear. Trimming left V 7 bases short and J 5 bases short, with 11 bases between. CDR3 length: 11 residues. Looked up from germline, CDR1 is SQVTM and CDR2 is ANQGSEA. CDR3 protein: CSGSIETEAFF. CDR3 coding DNA: TGCAGCGGATCGATAGAGACTGAAGCTTTCTTT.

The chain combines TRBV4-2 with TRBJ2-3; 11 bases match TRBD2. V was clipped by 10 bases and J by 2 bases; unmatched bases: 5. Per germline, CDR1 LGHNA and CDR2 YNFKEQ. The CDR3 spans 14 residues. CDR3 amino acids: CATSSGRITDTQYF. CDR3 sequence (DNA): TGTGCCACATCTAGCGGGAGGATCACAGATACGCAGTATTTT.

V is TRBV28 and J is TRBJ2-6; D is undetermined. V gave up 1 base and J gave up 3 bases, with 4 bases separating them. Germline-derived CDR1 and CDR2 are MDHEN and SYDVKM. CDR3 length: 14 amino acids. The CDR3 bases are TGTGCCAGCAGTTTATTCGGTGGGGCCAACGTCCTGACTTTC. Translation: CASSLFGGANVLTF.

Details on this clone: At one end the junction does not follow the germline gene, possibly because of a read error. Other nucleotide sequences in the sample specify the same CDR3. The chain uses TRBV19 and TRBJ1-1; TRBD1 matches 7 bases. This CDR3 region has 16 residues. The V gene's germline CDR1 is LNHDA and CDR2 SQIVND (reference sequence). The CDR3 loop is CASSARQGVGNTEAFF. CDR3 coding DNA: TGTGCCAGTAGTGCCCGACAGGGCGTGGGGAACACTGAGGCTTTCTTT. Supplemented by reference TRBV19 and TRBJ1-1, the full variable domain reads DGGITQSPKYLFRKEGQNVTLSCEQNLNHDAMYWYRQDPGQGLRLIYYSQIVNDFQKGDIAEGYSVSREKKESFPLTVTSAQKNPTAFYLCASSARQGVGNTEAFFGQGTRLTVV.

The chain uses TRBV27 and TRBJ2-7; 9 bases align to TRBD1. CDR3 length equals 13 residues. The V segment lost 10 bases and the J segment 4 bases; nucleotides outside the gene matches: 8. CDR1 and CDR2 (germline): MNHEY, SMNVEV (reference sequence). The CDR3: CATRGTGFYEQYF. CDR3 coding DNA: TGTGCCACTAGAGGGACAGGGTTTTACGAGCAGTACTTC.

The CDR3 spells CASSRGGREPYEQYF. The CDR3 DNA reads TGTGCCAGCAGCCGCGGCGGCAGGGAACCTTACGAGCAGTACTTC. The V call is TRBV7-8, the J call TRBJ2-7; D possibly corresponds to TRBD1 (5 bases). V lost 5 bases and J lost 4, with 18 bases in between. Per the germline V gene, CDR1 is SGHVS and CDR2 is FQNEAQ. There are 15 residues in the CDR3.

This chain links TRBV4-1 with TRBJ2-1; 7 bases align to TRBD2. Germline trimming cut 2 bases from V and 6 bases from J; bases unmatched to any gene: 25. The CDR3 is made up of 21 amino acids. Germline CDR1 MGHRA, CDR2 YSYEKL. CDR3 DNA: TGCGCCAGCAGCCAATTAACAACTTACAAAGGGTTCGAGCGGGGCCTCAATGAGCAGTTCTTC. Its protein product is CASSQLTTYKGFERGLNEQFF.

The rearrangement uses TRBV6-1 and TRBJ2-1, with 13 bases fitting TRBD2. This CDR3 has 14 residues. Trimming removed 8 bases from V and 10 bases from J; junction bases left unmatched: 8. Per the germline V gene, CDR1 is MNHNS and CDR2 is SASEGT. The DNA for the CDR3 is TGTGCCAGCCTGGGGACTAGCGGGACGGGAGAGCAGTTCTTC. This translates into CASLGTSGTGEQFF.

The chain carries TRBV29-1 and TRBJ1-6, with TRBD1 identical over 8 bases. From germline, CDR1 is SQVTM and CDR2 ANQGSEA. V was pared by 6 bases and J by 8 bases, with 6 bases of the junction left unmatched. This CDR3 comprises 13 residues. In DNA form, the CDR3 reads TGCAGCGTCGGACAGGGAACCGATTCACCCCTCCACTTT. This encodes CSVGQGTDSPLHF.

As for this clone: The conserved closing phenylalanine or tryptophan is absent in this CDR3, likely reflecting a read error. The gene calls are TRBV27 and TRBJ1-6; a possible D gene is TRBD1 (5 bases). In germline, CDR1 is MNHEY, CDR2 SMNVEV (reference sequence). The germline V and J ends were trimmed by 1 base and 10 bases, with 17 bases remaining between them. The CDR3 length is 16 residues. CDR3 region: CASSLYAQGQGSPLHL. CDR3 bases: TGTGCCAGCAGTTTATACGCCCAGGGCCAAGGCTCACCCCTCCACCTT.

In the case of this clone: An end of the junction does not agree with germline; a read error may underlie this. V is TRBV4-2 and J is TRBJ1-2; 8 nucleotides align to TRBD1. Germline V lookup: CDR1 LGHNA, CDR2 YNFKEQ. CDR3 length: 13 residues. The CDR3 loop is CASSQDIGQGQAF. The CDR3 coding sequence is TGTGCCAGCAGCCAAGACATCGGACAGGGACAAGCCTTC.